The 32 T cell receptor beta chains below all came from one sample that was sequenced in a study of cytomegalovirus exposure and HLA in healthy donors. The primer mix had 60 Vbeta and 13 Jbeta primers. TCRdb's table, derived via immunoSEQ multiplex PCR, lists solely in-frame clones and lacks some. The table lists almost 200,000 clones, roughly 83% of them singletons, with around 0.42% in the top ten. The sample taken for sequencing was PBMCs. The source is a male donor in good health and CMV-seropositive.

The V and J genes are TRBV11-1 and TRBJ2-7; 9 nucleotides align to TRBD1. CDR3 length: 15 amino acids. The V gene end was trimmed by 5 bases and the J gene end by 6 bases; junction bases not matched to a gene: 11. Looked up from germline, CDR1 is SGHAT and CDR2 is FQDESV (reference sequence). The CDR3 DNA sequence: TGTGCCAGCAGCCCTATACAGGGGGCCACGGGCGAGCAGTACTTC. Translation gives CASSPIQGATGEQYF. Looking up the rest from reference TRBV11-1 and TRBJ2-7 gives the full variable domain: EAEVAQSPRYKITEKSQAVAFWCDPISGHATLYWYRQILGQGPELLVQFQDESVVDDSQLPKDRFSAERLKGVDSTLKIQPAELGDSAMYLCASSPIQGATGEQYFGPGTRLTVT.

The CDR3, as DNA: TGCGCCAGCAGCCCCAGGGGAGGGGAAGGGACTGAAGCTTTCTTT. The encoded protein is CASSPRGGEGTEAFF. V usage is TRBV5-1 and J usage is TRBJ1-1; tentatively, D is TRBD1 (6 bases). The CDR3 consists of 15 residues. V was cut by 4 bases and J by 5 bases, with 18 bases left in between. The germline CDR1 and CDR2 sequences are SGHRS and YFSETQ.

The DNA for the CDR3 is TGTGCCAGCAGCTTATCAGGGACGGGAGCAGGGTATGGCTACACCTTC. This translates into CASSLSGTGAGYGYTF. J is TRBJ1-2 and V is TRBV7-9; possibly TRBD1 for D (5 bases). Germline-derived CDR1 and CDR2 are SEHNR and FQNEAQ (reference sequence). The V and J ends lost 2 bases and 5 bases respectively, with 18 bases between them. There are 16 residues in the CDR3. Variable domain in full (rest from reference TRBV7-9 and TRBJ1-2): DTGVSQNPRHKITKRGQNVTFRCDPISEHNRLYWYRQTLGQGPEFLTYFQNEAQLEKSRLLSDRFSAERPKGSFSTLEIQRTEQGDSAMYLCASSLSGTGAGYGYTFGSGTRLTVV.

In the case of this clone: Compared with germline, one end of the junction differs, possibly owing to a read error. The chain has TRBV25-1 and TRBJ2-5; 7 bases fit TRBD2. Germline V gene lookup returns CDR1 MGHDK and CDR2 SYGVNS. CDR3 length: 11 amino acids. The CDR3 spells CASSEGGSYDF. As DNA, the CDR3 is TGTGCCAGCAGTGAGGGGGGGAGTTACGACTTC.

CDR3 residues: CASSPPMGVYGGYTF. As DNA, the CDR3 is TGTGCCAGCAGCCCTCCTATGGGAGTCTATGGTGGCTACACCTTC. The chain combines TRBV7-2 with TRBJ1-2; D is uncertain. The CDR3 contains 15 residues. Deletions cut 5 bases from V and 7 bases from J, with 20 bases between. Germline CDR1 is SGHTA and CDR2 is FQGNSA.

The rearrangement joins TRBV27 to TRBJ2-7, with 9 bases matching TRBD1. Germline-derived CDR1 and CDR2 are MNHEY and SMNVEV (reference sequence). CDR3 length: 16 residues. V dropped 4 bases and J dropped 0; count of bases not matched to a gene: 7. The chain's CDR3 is CASSSIPGQGSYEQYF. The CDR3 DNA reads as TGTGCCAGCAGTTCGATTCCGGGACAGGGCTCCTACGAGCAGTACTTC.

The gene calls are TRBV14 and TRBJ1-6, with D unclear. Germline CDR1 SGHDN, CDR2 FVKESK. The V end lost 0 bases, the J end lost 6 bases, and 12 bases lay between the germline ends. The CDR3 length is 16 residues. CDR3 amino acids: CASSQDLQQFNSPLHF. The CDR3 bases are TGTGCCAGCAGCCAAGATTTACAGCAATTTAATTCACCCCTCCACTTT.

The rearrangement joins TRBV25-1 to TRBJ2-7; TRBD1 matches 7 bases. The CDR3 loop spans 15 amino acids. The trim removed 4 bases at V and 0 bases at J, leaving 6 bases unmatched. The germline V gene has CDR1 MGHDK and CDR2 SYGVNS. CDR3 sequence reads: CASSVSTGSSYEQYF. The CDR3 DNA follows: TGTGCCAGCAGTGTCTCGACAGGGAGCTCCTACGAGCAGTACTTC.

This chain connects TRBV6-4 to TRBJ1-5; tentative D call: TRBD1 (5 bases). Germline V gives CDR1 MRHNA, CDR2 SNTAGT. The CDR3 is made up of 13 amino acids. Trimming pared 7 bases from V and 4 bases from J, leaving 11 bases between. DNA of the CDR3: TGTGCCAGCAAGGGGTTCGGTAATCAGCCCCAGCATTTT. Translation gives CASKGFGNQPQHF.

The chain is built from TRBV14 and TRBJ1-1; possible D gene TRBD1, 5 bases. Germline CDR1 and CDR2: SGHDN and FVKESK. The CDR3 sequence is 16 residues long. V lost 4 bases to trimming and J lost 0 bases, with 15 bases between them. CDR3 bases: TGTGCCAGCAGCCGAGCGGGTGGGACCATGAACACTGAAGCTTTCTTT. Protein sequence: CASSRAGGTMNTEAFF.

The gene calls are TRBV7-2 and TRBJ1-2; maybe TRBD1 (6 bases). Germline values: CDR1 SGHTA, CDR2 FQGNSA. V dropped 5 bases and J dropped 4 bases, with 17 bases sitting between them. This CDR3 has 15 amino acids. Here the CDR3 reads CASSLSGGAPYGYTF. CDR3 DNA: TGTGCCAGCAGCCTCTCGGGGGGGGCTCCCTATGGCTACACCTTC. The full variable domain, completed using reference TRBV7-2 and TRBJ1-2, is GAGVSQSPSNKVTEKGKDVELRCDPISGHTALYWYRQSLGQGLEFLIYFQGNSAPDKSGLPSDRFSAERTGGSVSTLTIQRTQQEDSAVYLCASSLSGGAPYGYTFGSGTRLTVV.

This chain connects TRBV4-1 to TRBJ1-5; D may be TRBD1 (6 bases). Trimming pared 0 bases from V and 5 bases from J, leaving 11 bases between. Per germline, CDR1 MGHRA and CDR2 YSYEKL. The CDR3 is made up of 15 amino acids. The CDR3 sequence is CASSQDGTPYQPQHF. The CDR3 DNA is TGCGCCAGCAGCCAAGACGGGACACCCTATCAGCCCCAGCATTTT.

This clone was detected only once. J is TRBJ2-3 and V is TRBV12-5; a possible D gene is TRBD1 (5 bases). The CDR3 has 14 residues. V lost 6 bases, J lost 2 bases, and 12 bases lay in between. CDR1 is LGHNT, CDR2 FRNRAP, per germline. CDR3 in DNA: TGTGCTAGTGGCAATGGACACGACACAGATACGCAGTATTTT. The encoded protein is CASGNGHDTDTQYF.

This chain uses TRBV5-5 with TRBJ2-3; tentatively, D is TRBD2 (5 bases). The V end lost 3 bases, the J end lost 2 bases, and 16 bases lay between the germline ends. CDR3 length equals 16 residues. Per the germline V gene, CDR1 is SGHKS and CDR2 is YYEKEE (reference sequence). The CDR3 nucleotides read TGTGCCAGCAGCTACAGACGATCCCGGGACACAGATACGCAGTATTTT. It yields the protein CASSYRRSRDTDTQYF.

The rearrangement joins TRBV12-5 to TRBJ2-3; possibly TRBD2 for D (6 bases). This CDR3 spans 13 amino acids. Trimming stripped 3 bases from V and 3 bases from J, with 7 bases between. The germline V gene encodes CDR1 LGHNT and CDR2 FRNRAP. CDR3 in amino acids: CASGFGGTDTQYF. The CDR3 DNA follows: TGTGCTAGTGGTTTTGGGGGGACAGATACGCAGTATTTT.

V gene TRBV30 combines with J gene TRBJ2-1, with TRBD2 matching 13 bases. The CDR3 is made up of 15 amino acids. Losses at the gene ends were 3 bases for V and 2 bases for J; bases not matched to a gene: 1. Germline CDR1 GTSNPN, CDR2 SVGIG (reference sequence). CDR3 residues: CAWSGTSGTYNEQFF. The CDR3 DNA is TGTGCCTGGAGCGGGACTAGCGGGACCTACAATGAGCAGTTCTTC.

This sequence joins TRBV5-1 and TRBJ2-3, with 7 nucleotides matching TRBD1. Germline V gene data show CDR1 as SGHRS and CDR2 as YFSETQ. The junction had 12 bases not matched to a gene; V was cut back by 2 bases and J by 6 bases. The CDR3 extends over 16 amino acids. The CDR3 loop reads CASSFNTGADIDTQYF. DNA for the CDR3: TGCGCCAGCAGCTTCAATACAGGGGCGGATATCGATACGCAGTATTTT.

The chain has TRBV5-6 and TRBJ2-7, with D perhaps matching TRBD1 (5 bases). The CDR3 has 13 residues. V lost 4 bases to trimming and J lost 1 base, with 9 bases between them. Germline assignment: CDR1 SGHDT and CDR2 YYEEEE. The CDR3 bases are TGTGCCAGCAGCAAACAGGAGTCCTACGAGCAGTACTTC. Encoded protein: CASSKQESYEQYF.

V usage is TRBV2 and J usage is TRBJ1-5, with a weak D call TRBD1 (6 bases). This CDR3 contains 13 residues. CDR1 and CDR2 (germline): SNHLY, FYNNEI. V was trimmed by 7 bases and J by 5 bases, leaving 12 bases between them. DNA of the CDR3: TGTGCCAGCAACACAGGGTTGGATCAGCCCCAGCATTTT. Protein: CASNTGLDQPQHF.

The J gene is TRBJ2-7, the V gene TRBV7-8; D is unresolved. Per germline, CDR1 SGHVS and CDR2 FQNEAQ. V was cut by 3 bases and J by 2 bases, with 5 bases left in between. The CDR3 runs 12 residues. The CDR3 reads CASSFQAYEQYF. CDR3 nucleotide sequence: TGTGCCAGCAGCTTCCAGGCCTACGAGCAGTACTTC.

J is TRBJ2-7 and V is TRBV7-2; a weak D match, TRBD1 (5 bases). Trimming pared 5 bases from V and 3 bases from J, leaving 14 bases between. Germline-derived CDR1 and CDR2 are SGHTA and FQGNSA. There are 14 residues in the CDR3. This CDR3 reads CASSPTPGIYEQYF. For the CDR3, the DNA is TGTGCCAGCAGCCCCACGCCAGGGATCTACGAGCAGTACTTC.

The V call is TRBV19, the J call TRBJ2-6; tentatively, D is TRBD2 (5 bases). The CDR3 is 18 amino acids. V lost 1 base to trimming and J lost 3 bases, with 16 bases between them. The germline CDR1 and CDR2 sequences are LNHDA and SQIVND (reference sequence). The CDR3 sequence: CASSIVGSRGFGANVLTF. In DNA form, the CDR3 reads TGTGCCAGTAGTATAGTGGGCAGCCGCGGGTTTGGGGCCAACGTCCTGACTTTC.

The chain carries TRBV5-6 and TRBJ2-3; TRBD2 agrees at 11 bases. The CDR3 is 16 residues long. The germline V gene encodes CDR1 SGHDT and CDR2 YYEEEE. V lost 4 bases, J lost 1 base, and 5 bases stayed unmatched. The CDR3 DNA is TGTGCCAGCAGCCTGGGGACTAGCGGACGCACAGATACGCAGTATTTT. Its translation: CASSLGTSGRTDTQYF. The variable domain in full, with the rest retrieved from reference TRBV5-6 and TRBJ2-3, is DAGVTQSPTHLIKTRGQQVTLRCSPKSGHDTVSWYQQALGQGPQFIFQYYEEEERQRGNFPDRFSGHQFPNYSSELNVNALLLGDSALYLCASSLGTSGRTDTQYFGPGTRLTVL.

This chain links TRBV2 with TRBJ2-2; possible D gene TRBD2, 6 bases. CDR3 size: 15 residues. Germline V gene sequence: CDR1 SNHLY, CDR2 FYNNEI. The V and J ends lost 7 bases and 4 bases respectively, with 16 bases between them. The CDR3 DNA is TGTGCCAGCAAGGCGGGAAGGCTGGTCACCGGGGAGCTGTTTTTT. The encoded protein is CASKAGRLVTGELFF.

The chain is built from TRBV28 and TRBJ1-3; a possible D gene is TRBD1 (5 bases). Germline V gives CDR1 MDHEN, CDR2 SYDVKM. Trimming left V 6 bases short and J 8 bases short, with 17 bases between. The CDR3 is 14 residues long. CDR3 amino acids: CASRIGGKADTIYF. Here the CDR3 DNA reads TGTGCCAGCAGAATCGGGGGGAAGGCAGACACCATATATTTT.

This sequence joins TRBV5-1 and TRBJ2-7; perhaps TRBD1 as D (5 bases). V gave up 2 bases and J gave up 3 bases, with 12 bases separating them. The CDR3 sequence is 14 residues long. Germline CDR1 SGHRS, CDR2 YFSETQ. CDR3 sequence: CASSLQDGHYEQYF. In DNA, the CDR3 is TGCGCCAGCAGCTTACAGGACGGTCACTACGAGCAGTACTTC.

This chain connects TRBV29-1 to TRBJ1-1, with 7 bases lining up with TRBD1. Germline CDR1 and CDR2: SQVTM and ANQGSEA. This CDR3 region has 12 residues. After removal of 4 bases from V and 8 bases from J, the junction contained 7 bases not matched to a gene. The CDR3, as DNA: TGCAGCGTTGTGAGGGAGACAGGGGAAGCTTTCTTT. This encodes CSVVRETGEAFF.

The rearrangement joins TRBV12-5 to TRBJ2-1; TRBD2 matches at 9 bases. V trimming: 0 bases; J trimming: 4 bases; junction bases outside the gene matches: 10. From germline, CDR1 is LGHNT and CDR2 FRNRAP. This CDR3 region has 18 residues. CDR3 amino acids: CASGLVSEGLAIYNEQFF. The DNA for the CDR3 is TGTGCTAGTGGTTTGGTATCCGAAGGACTAGCGATATACAATGAGCAGTTCTTC.

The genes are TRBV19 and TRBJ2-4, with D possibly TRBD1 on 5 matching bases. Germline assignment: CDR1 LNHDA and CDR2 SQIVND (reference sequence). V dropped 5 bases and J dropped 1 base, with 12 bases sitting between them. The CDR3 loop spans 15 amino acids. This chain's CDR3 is CASSPDNLAKNIQYF. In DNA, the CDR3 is TGTGCCAGTAGTCCGGACAATTTGGCCAAAAACATTCAGTACTTC.

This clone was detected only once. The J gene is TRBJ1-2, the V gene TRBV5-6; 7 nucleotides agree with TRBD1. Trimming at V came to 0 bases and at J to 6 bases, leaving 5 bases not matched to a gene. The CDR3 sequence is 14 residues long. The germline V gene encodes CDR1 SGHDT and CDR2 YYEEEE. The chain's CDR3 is CASSLVQGGDGYTF. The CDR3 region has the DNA TGTGCCAGCAGCTTGGTCCAGGGGGGAGATGGCTACACCTTC.

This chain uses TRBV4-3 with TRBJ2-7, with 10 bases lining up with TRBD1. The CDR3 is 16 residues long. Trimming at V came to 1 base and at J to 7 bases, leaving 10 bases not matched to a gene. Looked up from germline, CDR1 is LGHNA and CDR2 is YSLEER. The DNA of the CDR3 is TGCGCCAGCAGCCAAGGGGCCGGGACAGGGGTTGGTGAGCAGTACTTC. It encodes CASSQGAGTGVGEQYF.

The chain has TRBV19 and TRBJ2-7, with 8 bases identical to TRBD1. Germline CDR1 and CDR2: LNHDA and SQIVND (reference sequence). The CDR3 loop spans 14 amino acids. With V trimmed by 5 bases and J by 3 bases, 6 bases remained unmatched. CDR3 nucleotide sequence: TGTGCCAGTAGTGTGGACAGGGCGGGCTACGAGCAGTACTTC. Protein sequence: CASSVDRAGYEQYF.